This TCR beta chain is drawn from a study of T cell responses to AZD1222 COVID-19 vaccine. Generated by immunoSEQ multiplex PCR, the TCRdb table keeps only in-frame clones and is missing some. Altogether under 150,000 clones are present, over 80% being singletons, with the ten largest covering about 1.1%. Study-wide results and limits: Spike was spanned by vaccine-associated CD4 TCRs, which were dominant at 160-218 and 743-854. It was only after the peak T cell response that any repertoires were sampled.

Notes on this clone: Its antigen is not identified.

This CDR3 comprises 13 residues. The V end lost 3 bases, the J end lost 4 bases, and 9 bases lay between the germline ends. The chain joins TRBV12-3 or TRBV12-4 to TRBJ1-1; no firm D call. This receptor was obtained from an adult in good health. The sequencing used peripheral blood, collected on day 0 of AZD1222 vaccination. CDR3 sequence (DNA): TGTGCCAGCAGTTTCGGGGTGAGCACTGAAGCTTTCTTT. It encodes CASSFGVSTEAFF.